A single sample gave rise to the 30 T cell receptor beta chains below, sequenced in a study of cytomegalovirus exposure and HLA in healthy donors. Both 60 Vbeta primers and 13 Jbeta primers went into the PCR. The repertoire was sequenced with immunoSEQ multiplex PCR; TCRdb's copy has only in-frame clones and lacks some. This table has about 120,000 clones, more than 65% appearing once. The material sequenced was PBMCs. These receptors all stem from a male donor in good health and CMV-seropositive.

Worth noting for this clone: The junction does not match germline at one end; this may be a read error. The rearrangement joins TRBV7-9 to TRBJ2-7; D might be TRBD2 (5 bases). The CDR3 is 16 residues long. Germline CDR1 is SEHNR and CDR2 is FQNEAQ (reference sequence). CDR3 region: CSSSYPPRGSPYEQYF. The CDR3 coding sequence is TGTTCCAGCAGCTATCCACCCCGTGGGAGTCCCTACGAGCAGTACTTC.

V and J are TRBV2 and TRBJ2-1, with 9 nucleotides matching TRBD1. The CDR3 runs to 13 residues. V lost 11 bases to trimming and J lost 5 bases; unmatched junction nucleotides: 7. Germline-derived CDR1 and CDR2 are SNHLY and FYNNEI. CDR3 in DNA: TGTGCCGGCTCGGACAGGGGAAACAATGAGCAGTTCTTC. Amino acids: CAGSDRGNNEQFF.

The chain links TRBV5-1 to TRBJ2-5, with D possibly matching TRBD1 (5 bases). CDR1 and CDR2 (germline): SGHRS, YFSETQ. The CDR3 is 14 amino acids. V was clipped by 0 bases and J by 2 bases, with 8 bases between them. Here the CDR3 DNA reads TGCGCCAGCAGCTTGGGACAGATACAAGAGACCCAGTACTTC. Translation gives CASSLGQIQETQYF.

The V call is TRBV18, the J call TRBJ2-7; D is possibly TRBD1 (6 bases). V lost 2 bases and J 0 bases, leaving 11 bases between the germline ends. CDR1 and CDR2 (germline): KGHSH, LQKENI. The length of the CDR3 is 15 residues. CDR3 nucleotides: TGTGCCAGCTCACCAAATGGACAGATCTCCTACGAGCAGTACTTC. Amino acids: CASSPNGQISYEQYF.

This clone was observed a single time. DNA for the CDR3: TGTGCCAGTAAGAGGGGGACAGGGGGAATCGGGGGAGCTTTCTTT. Amino acids: CASKRGTGGIGGAFF. This chain links TRBV19 with TRBJ1-1, with 11 bases fitting TRBD1. The V gene end was trimmed by 7 bases and the J gene end by 10 bases; junction bases not matched to a gene: 14. CDR1 and CDR2 (germline): LNHDA, SQIVND (reference sequence). The CDR3 covers 15 residues.

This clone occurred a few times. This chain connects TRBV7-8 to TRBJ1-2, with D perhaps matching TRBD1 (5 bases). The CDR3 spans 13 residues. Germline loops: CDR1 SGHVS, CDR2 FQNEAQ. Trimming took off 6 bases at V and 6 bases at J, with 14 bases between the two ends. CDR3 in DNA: TGTGCCAGCAGTATCCCAGGGAGGGATGGCTACACCTTC. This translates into CASSIPGRDGYTF.

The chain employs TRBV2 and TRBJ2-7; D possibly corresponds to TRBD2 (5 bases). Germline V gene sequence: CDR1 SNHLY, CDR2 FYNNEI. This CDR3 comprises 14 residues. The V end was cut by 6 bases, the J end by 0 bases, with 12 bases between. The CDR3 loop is CASRVSGSSYEQYF. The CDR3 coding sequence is TGTGCCAGCAGGGTCAGCGGTAGCTCCTACGAGCAGTACTTC.

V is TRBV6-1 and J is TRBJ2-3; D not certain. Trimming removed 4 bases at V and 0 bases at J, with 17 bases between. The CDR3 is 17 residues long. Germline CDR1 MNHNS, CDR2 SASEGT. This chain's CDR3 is CASSAVGSLTSTDTQYF. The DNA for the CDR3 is TGTGCCAGCAGTGCAGTGGGCAGCCTCACTAGCACAGATACGCAGTATTTT.

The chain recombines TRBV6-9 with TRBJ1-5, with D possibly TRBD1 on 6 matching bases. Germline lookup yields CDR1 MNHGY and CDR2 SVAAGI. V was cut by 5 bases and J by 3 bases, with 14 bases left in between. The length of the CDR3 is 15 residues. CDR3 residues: CASSQIGQPNQPQHF. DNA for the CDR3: TGTGCCAGCAGTCAAATCGGACAGCCCAATCAGCCCCAGCATTTT.

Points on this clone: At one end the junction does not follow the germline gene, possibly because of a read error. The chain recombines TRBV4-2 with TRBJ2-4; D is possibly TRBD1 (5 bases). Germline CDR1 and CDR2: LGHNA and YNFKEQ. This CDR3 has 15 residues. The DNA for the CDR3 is TGTGCCAGCAGCCAGACAGCGACAGCACTTAACAGTCAGTACTTC. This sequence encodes CASSQTATALNSQYF.

In DNA form, the CDR3 reads TGTGCCAGCAGTGAAGCTTGGGGGGTGGGGGGAGAGACCCAGTACTTC. Translation: CASSEAWGVGGETQYF. This chain joins TRBV6-1 and TRBJ2-5, with D tentatively TRBD2 (6 bases). The germline V gene has CDR1 MNHNS and CDR2 SASEGT. The CDR3 contains 16 residues. V lost 0 bases, J lost 4 bases, and 15 bases lay in between.

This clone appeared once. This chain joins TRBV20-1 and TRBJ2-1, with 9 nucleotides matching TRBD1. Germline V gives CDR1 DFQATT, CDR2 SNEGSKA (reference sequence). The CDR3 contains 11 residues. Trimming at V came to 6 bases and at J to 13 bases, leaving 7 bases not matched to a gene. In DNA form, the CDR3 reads TGCAGTGCCGGGGGACAGGGAGAACAGTTCTTC. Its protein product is CSAGGQGEQFF.

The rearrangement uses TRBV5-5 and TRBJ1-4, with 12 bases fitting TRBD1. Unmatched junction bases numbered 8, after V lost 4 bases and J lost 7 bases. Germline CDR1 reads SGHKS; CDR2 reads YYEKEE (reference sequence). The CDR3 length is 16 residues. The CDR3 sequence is CASSLSPGQGAEKLFF. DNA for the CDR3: TGTGCCAGCAGCCTGAGTCCGGGACAGGGGGCTGAAAAACTGTTTTTT.

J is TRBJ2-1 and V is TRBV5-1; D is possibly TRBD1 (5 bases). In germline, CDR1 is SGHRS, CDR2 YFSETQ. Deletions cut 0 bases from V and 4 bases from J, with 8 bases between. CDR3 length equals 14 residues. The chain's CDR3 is CASSLGQTYNEQFF. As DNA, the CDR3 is TGCGCCAGCAGCTTGGGACAGACATACAATGAGCAGTTCTTC. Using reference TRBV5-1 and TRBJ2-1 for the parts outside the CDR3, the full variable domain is KAGVTQTPRYLIKTRGQQVTLSCSPISGHRSVSWYQQTPGQGLQFLFEYFSETQRNKGNFPGRFSGRQFSNSRSEMNVSTLELGDSALYLCASSLGQTYNEQFFGPGTRLTVL.

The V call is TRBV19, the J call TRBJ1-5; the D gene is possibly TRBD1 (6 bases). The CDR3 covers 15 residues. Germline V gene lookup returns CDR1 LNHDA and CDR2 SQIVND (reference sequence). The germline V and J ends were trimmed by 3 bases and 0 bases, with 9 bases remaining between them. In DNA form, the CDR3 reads TGTGCCAGTAGTATTTCAGGGGCTAGCAATCAGCCCCAGCATTTT. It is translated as CASSISGASNQPQHF.

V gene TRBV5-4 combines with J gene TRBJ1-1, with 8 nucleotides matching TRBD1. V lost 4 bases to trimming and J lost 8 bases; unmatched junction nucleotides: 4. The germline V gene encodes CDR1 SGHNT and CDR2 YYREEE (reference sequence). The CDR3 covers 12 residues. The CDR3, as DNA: TGTGCCAGCAGCGGGGGACAGGTAGAAGCTTTCTTT. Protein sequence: CASSGGQVEAFF. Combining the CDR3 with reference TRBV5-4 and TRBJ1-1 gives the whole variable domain ETGVTQSPTHLIKTRGQQVTLRCSSQSGHNTVSWYQQALGQGPQFIFQYYREEENGRGNFPPRFSGLQFPNYSSELNVNALELDDSALYLCASSGGQVEAFFGQGTRLTVV.

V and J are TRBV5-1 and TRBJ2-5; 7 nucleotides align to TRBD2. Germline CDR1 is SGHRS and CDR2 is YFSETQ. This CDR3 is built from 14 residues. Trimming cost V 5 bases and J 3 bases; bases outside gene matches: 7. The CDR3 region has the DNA TGCGCCAGCAGATTAAGCGGGATCGAAGAGACCCAGTACTTC. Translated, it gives CASRLSGIEETQYF. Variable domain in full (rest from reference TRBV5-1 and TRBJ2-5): KAGVTQTPRYLIKTRGQQVTLSCSPISGHRSVSWYQQTPGQGLQFLFEYFSETQRNKGNFPGRFSGRQFSNSRSEMNVSTLELGDSALYLCASRLSGIEETQYFGPGTRLLVL.

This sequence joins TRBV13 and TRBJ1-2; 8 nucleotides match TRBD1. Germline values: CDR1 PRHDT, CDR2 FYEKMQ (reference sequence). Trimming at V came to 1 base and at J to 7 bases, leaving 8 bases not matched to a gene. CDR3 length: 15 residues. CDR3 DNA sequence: TGTGCCAGCAGCTTAGCGGGGACAGGAGGATTTGGCTACACCTTC. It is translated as CASSLAGTGGFGYTF.

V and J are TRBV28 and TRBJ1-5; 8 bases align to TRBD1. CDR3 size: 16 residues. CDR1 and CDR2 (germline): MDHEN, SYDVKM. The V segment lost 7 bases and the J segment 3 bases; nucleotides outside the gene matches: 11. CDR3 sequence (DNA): TGTGCCAGCACTATGACAGGGGCTAGGTACAATCAGCCCCAGCATTTT. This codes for CASTMTGARYNQPQHF. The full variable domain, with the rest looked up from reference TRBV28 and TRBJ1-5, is DVKVTQSSRYLVKRTGEKVFLECVQDMDHENMFWYRQDPGLGLRLIYFSYDVKMKEKGDIPEGYSVSREKKERFSLILESASTNQTSMYLCASTMTGARYNQPQHFGDGTRLSIL.

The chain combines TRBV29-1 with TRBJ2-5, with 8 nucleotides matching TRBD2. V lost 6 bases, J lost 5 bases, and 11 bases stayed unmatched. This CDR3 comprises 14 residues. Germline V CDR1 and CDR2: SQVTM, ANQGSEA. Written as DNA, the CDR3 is TGCAGCGTCGGACCGGGGGGGCGCGGGGAGACCCAGTACTTC. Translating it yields CSVGPGGRGETQYF.

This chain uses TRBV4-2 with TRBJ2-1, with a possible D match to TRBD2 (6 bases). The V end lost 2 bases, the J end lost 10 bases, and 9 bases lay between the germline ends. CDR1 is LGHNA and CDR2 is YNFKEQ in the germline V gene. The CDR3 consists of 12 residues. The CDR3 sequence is CASSQIAAEQFF. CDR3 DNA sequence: TGTGCCAGCAGCCAAATAGCGGCAGAGCAGTTCTTC.

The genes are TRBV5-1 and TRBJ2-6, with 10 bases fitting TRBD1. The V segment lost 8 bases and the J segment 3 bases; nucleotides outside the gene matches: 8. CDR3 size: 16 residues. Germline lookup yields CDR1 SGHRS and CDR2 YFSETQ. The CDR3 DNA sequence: TGCGCCAGTGTGGGACAGGGGTCCTTTGGGGCCAACGTCCTGACTTTC. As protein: CASVGQGSFGANVLTF.

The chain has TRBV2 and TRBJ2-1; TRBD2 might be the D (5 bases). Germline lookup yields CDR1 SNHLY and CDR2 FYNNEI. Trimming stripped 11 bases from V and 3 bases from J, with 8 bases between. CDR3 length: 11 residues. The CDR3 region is CAARDYNEQFF. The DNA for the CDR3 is TGTGCCGCCCGGGACTACAATGAGCAGTTCTTC.

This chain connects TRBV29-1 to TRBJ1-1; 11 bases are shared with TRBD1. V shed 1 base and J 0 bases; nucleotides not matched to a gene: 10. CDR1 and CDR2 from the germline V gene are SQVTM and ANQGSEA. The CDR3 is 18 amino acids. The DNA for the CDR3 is TGCAGCGTTGAAGGGGGCGGACAGGGGGCGAATCTGAACACTGAAGCTTTCTTT. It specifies CSVEGGGQGANLNTEAFF.

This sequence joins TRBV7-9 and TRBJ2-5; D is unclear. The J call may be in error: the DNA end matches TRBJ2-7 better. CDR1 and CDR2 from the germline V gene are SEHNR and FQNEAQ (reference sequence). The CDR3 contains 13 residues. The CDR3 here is CASSLGNSYEQYF. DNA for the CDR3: TGTGCCAGCAGCTTAGGCAATTCCTACGAGCAGTACTTC.

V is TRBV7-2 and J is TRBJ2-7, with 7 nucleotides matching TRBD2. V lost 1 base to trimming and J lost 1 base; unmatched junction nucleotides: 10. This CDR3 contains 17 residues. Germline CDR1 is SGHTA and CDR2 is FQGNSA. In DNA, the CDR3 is TGTGCCAGCAGCTTAGTCCCTCTGGGGAGGGTATCCTACGAGCAGTACTTC. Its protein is CASSLVPLGRVSYEQYF.

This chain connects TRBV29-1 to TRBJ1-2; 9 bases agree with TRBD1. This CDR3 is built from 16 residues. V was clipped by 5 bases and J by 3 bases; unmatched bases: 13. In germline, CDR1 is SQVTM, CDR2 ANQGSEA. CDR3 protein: CSVPLDRGDGHYGYTF. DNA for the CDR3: TGCAGCGTTCCCCTGGACAGGGGAGACGGGCACTATGGCTACACCTTC.

CDR3 residues: CASSTGVLNEKLFF. Here the CDR3 DNA reads TGTGCCAGCAGCACAGGGGTATTAAATGAAAAACTGTTTTTT. This chain connects TRBV28 to TRBJ1-4, with 7 bases that match TRBD1. The ends lost 6 bases at V and 5 bases at J; junction bases unmatched: 6. This CDR3 spans 14 amino acids. Germline values: CDR1 MDHEN, CDR2 SYDVKM.

CDR3 in amino acids: CSASPRETQYF. In DNA, the CDR3 is TGCAGTGCTAGCCCACGGGAGACCCAGTACTTC. The J gene is TRBJ2-5, the V gene TRBV20-1, with no clear D. Trimming removed 3 bases from V and 5 bases from J, with 7 bases in between. The germline V gene encodes CDR1 DFQATT and CDR2 SNEGSKA (reference sequence). This CDR3 is 11 amino acids long.

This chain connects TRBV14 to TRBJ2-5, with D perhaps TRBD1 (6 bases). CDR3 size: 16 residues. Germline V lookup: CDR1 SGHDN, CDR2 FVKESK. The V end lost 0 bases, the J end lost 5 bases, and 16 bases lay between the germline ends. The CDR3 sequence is CASSQETGFAHETQYF. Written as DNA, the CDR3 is TGTGCCAGCAGCCAAGAAACAGGGTTCGCGCACGAGACCCAGTACTTC. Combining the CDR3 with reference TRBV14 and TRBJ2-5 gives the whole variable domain EAGVTQFPSHSVIEKGQTVTLRCDPISGHDNLYWYRRVMGKEIKFLLHFVKESKQDESGMPNNRFLAERTGGTYSTLKVQPAELEDSGVYFCASSQETGFAHETQYFGPGTRLLVL.